This T cell receptor beta chain originates from a study of cytomegalovirus exposure and HLA in healthy donors. Regarding this clone: Its antigen is undetermined.

PCR involved 60 Vbeta and 13 Jbeta primers. Generated by immunoSEQ multiplex PCR, the TCRdb table keeps only in-frame clones and is missing some. The table includes about 150,000 clones, 70% to 80% detected once. Study results and caveats: Analyses of presence/absence relied on an assumption of roughly uniform sequencing depth across donors. Upon later analysis, HLA-associated TCR beta chains proved more clonally expanded than other, equally common chains. According to an earlier analysis, most TCR beta V segments yielded productive rearrangements about 87% or about 30% of the time.

Germline V gives CDR1 KGHSH, CDR2 LQKENI. The V end lost 3 bases, the J end lost 2 bases, and 10 bases lay between the germline ends. CDR3 length equals 14 residues. Input material: PBMCs. The V call is TRBV18, the J call TRBJ1-2, with D tentatively TRBD1 (6 bases). This receptor was taken from a human donor in good health. The CDR3 spells CASSPGQGNYGYTF. CDR3 in DNA: TGTGCCAGCTCACCTGGGCAGGGGAACTATGGCTACACCTTC.